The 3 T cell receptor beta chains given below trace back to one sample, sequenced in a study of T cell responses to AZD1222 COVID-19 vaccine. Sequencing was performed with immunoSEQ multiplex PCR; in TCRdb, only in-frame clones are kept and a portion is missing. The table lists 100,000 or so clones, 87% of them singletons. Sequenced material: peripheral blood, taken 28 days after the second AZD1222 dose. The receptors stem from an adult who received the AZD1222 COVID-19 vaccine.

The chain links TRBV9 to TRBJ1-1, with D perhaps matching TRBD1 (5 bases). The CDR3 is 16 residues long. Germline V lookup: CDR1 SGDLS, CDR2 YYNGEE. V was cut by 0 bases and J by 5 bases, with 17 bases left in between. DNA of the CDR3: TGTGCCAGCAGCGTAGGGTATATAGGGGAGCGTACTGAAGCTTTCTTT. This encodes CASSVGYIGERTEAFF.

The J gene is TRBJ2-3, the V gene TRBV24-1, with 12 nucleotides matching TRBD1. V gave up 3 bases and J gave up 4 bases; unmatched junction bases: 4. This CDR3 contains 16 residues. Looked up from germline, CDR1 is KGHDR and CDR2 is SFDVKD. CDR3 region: CATSDRGTGGADTQYF. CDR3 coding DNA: TGTGCCACCAGTGATCGGGGGACAGGGGGCGCAGATACGCAGTATTTT.

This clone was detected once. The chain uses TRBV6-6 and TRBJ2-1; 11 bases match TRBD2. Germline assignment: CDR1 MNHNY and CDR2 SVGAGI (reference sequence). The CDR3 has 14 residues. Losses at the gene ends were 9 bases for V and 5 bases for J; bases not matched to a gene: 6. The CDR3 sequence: CASVLAGGHNEQFF. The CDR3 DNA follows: TGTGCCAGTGTTCTAGCGGGAGGTCACAATGAGCAGTTCTTC.